This TCR beta chain was recovered during a study of cytomegalovirus exposure and HLA in healthy donors. CDR3 size: 13 residues. CDR1 and CDR2 from the germline V gene are LNHDA and SQIVND (reference sequence). Trimming took off 4 bases at V and 6 bases at J, with 10 bases between the two ends. It was with 60 Vbeta and 13 Jbeta primers that the PCR ran. The repertoire was sequenced with immunoSEQ multiplex PCR; TCRdb's copy has only in-frame clones and lacks some. The sample consists of roughly 200,000 clones, 75% to 90% of them appearing once. The TCR comes from a boy aged 2 to 10 in good health and CMV-seronegative. This chain links TRBV19 with TRBJ2-1, with no clear D. Sequencing was performed on PBMCs. CDR3: CASSTTPGNEQFF. Written as DNA, the CDR3 is TGTGCCAGTAGTACCACTCCCGGCAATGAGCAGTTCTTC.